The next 13 T cell receptor beta chains were all read from a single sample in a study of neoadjuvant anti-PD-1 for oral cavity cancer. TCRdb's copy holds only in-frame clones and misses some; the assay was immunoSEQ multiplex PCR. The table includes about 7,000 clones, roughly 69% detected once. This specimen was PBMCs, taken before nivolumab (anti-PD-1) treatment. The receptors here all came from a person between 40 and 85 years old with oral cavity squamous cell carcinoma.

This rearrangement joins TRBV28 to TRBJ2-1; TRBD1 agrees at 11 bases. The trim removed 1 base at V and 5 bases at J, leaving 4 bases unmatched. Germline V gene sequence: CDR1 MDHEN, CDR2 SYDVKM. The CDR3 sequence is 16 residues long. The CDR3 here is CASSLSGTGGDNEQFF. The CDR3 nucleotides read TGTGCCAGCAGTTTATCTGGGACAGGGGGGGACAATGAGCAGTTCTTC. Based on the CDR3 plus reference TRBV28 and TRBJ2-1, the full variable domain is DVKVTQSSRYLVKRTGEKVFLECVQDMDHENMFWYRQDPGLGLRLIYFSYDVKMKEKGDIPEGYSVSREKKERFSLILESASTNQTSMYLCASSLSGTGGDNEQFFGPGTRLTVL.

The J gene is TRBJ1-5, the V gene TRBV7-9, with TRBD1 identical over 8 bases. Germline CDR1 SEHNR, CDR2 FQNEAQ (reference sequence). This CDR3 has 16 amino acids. V lost 1 base to trimming and J lost 3 bases; unmatched junction nucleotides: 5. CDR3 DNA sequence: TGTGCCAGCAGCTTAGGTACAGGGGGATTCAATCAGCCCCAGCATTTT. Its protein is CASSLGTGGFNQPQHF.

This clone appeared a single time. The chain carries TRBV6-1 and TRBJ2-3; 11 bases map to TRBD2. CDR1 is MNHNS and CDR2 is SASEGT in the germline V gene. V gave up 3 bases and J gave up 4 bases; unmatched junction bases: 3. The CDR3 consists of 15 residues. The CDR3 region is CASSEQLAGADTQYF. The CDR3 nucleotides read TGTGCCAGCAGTGAGCAACTAGCGGGGGCAGATACGCAGTATTTT.

V is TRBV2 and J is TRBJ1-1; the D is unclear. Trimming took off 8 bases at V and 6 bases at J, with 7 bases between the two ends. The CDR3 runs to 10 residues. Germline CDR1 is SNHLY and CDR2 is FYNNEI. CDR3 sequence (DNA): TGTGCCAGCGGTAGGGCTGAAGCTTTCTTT. It encodes CASGRAEAFF.

The V call is TRBV2, the J call TRBJ2-2; TRBD1 matches 8 bases. The junction had 5 bases not matched to a gene; V was cut back by 6 bases and J by 5 bases. The V gene's germline CDR1 is SNHLY and CDR2 FYNNEI. The CDR3 spans 14 residues. This chain's CDR3 is CASRSGQGTGELFF. As DNA, the CDR3 is TGTGCCAGCAGATCCGGACAGGGAACCGGGGAGCTGTTTTTT.

The gene calls are TRBV29-1 and TRBJ1-1, with TRBD1 matching 7 bases. Germline CDR1 and CDR2: SQVTM and ANQGSEA. V dropped 4 bases and J dropped 0; count of bases not matched to a gene: 14. This CDR3 region has 17 residues. CDR3 nucleotide sequence: TGCAGCGTTGGAGGTTGGGACAGAACACGATTGAACACTGAAGCTTTCTTT. Translating gives CSVGGWDRTRLNTEAFF.

The chain carries TRBV28 and TRBJ2-3; no firm D call. The germline CDR1 and CDR2 sequences are MDHEN and SYDVKM. V dropped 5 bases and J dropped 3 bases, with 6 bases sitting between them. The CDR3 runs 12 residues. The CDR3 reads CASSLTTDTQYF. The CDR3 DNA sequence: TGTGCCAGCAGTCTGACGACAGATACGCAGTATTTT. Full variable domain (missing parts from reference TRBV28 and TRBJ2-3): DVKVTQSSRYLVKRTGEKVFLECVQDMDHENMFWYRQDPGLGLRLIYFSYDVKMKEKGDIPEGYSVSREKKERFSLILESASTNQTSMYLCASSLTTDTQYFGPGTRLTVL.

The rearrangement uses TRBV6-1 and TRBJ2-5, with D tentatively TRBD2 (5 bases). The DNA end favors TRBJ2-7, so the J call may be wrong. CDR3 length: 12 residues. CDR1 and CDR2 (germline): MNHNS, SASEGT. CDR3 nucleotide sequence: TGTGCCAGCAGTTCAGGAGGTTACGAGCAGTACTTC. It translates to CASSSGGYEQYF.

V is TRBV5-1 and J is TRBJ1-1; D gene ambiguous. CDR3 length equals 13 residues. The V end was cut by 1 base, the J end by 3 bases, with 7 bases between. Germline values: CDR1 SGHRS, CDR2 YFSETQ. CDR3 coding DNA: TGCGCCAGCAGCTTGATGCTCGACACTGAAGCTTTCTTT. Translated, it gives CASSLMLDTEAFF.

This clone was seen just once. The gene calls are TRBV5-4 and TRBJ1-4, with a tentative D call TRBD1 (5 bases). V lost 0 bases, J lost 2 bases, and 14 bases lay in between. This CDR3 has 17 amino acids. In germline, CDR1 is SGHNT, CDR2 YYREEE (reference sequence). The CDR3 here is CASSLGRVRGTNEKLFF. The CDR3 bases are TGTGCCAGCAGCTTGGGCCGAGTCCGGGGCACTAATGAAAAACTGTTTTTT.

In this sample, this clone turned up a few times. This chain connects TRBV15 to TRBJ1-5; D is unresolved. V lost 1 base, J lost 5 bases, and 9 bases lay in between. The germline V gene has CDR1 LNHNV and CDR2 YYDKDF (reference sequence). The CDR3 is made up of 14 amino acids. CDR3 coding DNA: TGTGCCACCAGCAGAGTTTGGGTGGATCAGCCCCAGCATTTT. Encoded protein: CATSRVWVDQPQHF.

The rearrangement links TRBV11-3 to TRBJ1-5; D gene uncertain. Looked up from germline, CDR1 is SGHNT and CDR2 is YENEEA. The V and J ends lost 6 bases and 5 bases respectively, with 17 bases between them. The CDR3 is made up of 15 amino acids. The DNA for the CDR3 is TGTGCCAGCAGTGCTGCTTCAGACAATGATCAGCCCCAGCATTTT. This gives the protein CASSAASDNDQPQHF.

Only a few counts were recorded for this clone. V gene TRBV19 combines with J gene TRBJ2-3, with a possible D match to TRBD2 (5 bases). Germline values: CDR1 LNHDA, CDR2 SQIVND (reference sequence). V was clipped by 9 bases and J by 1 base, with 14 bases between them. This CDR3 is built from 14 residues. CDR3 coding DNA: TGTGCCAGCCTCGATCTCGGGGGCACAGATACGCAGTATTTT. Translation gives CASLDLGGTDTQYF.